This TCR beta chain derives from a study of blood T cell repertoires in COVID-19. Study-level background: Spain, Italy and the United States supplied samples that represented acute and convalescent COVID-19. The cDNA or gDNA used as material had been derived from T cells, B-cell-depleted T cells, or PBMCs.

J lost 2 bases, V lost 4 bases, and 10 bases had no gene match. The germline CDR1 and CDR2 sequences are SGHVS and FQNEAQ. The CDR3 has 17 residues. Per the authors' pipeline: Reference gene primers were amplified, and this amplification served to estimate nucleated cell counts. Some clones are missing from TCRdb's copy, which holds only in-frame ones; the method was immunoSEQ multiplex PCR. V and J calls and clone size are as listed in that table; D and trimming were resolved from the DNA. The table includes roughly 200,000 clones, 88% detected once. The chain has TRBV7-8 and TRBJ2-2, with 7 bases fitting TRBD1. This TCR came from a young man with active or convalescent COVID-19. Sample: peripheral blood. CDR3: CASSSAGRDRNTGELFF. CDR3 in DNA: TGTGCCAGCAGCTCGGCGGGTAGGGACAGAAACACCGGGGAGCTGTTTTTT.